This TCR beta chain was retrieved from a study of OX40 agonist ivuxolimab in advanced cancers. Study information: The drug used for patients, ivuxolimab, was an agonistic anti-OX40 (CD134) antibody. Patients got intravenous ivuxolimab at 0.01 to 10 mg/kg every 2 weeks.

A word on this clone: The antigen remains unidentified.

Profiled with immunoSEQ multiplex PCR; TCRdb holds only in-frame clones, not every one. This repertoire shows some 55,000 clones, 90% to 95% found once; its top ten account for roughly 13%. Study results and limitations: Antigen specificity of clonally expanded peripheral T cells was not established. Dose levels from 0.1 to 3.0 mg/kg saw CD4+ and CD8+ blood T cells expand clonally by week 6.

Germline V gene data show CDR1 as MDHEN and CDR2 as SYDVKM. Trimming removed 3 bases at V and 14 bases at J, with 17 bases between. The CDR3 runs 14 residues. Source: CD4+ or CD8+ T cells sorted from blood, taken in a trial of the OX40 agonist ivuxolimab. The rearrangement joins TRBV28 to TRBJ1-6; D perhaps matches TRBD1 (5 bases). The clonotype was recovered from an adult with an advanced solid tumor such as melanoma, head and neck, liver or kidney cancer. The CDR3 here is CASSLGQPIRALHF. DNA of the CDR3: TGTGCCAGCAGTTTGGGGCAGCCGATTCGGGCCCTCCACTTT.